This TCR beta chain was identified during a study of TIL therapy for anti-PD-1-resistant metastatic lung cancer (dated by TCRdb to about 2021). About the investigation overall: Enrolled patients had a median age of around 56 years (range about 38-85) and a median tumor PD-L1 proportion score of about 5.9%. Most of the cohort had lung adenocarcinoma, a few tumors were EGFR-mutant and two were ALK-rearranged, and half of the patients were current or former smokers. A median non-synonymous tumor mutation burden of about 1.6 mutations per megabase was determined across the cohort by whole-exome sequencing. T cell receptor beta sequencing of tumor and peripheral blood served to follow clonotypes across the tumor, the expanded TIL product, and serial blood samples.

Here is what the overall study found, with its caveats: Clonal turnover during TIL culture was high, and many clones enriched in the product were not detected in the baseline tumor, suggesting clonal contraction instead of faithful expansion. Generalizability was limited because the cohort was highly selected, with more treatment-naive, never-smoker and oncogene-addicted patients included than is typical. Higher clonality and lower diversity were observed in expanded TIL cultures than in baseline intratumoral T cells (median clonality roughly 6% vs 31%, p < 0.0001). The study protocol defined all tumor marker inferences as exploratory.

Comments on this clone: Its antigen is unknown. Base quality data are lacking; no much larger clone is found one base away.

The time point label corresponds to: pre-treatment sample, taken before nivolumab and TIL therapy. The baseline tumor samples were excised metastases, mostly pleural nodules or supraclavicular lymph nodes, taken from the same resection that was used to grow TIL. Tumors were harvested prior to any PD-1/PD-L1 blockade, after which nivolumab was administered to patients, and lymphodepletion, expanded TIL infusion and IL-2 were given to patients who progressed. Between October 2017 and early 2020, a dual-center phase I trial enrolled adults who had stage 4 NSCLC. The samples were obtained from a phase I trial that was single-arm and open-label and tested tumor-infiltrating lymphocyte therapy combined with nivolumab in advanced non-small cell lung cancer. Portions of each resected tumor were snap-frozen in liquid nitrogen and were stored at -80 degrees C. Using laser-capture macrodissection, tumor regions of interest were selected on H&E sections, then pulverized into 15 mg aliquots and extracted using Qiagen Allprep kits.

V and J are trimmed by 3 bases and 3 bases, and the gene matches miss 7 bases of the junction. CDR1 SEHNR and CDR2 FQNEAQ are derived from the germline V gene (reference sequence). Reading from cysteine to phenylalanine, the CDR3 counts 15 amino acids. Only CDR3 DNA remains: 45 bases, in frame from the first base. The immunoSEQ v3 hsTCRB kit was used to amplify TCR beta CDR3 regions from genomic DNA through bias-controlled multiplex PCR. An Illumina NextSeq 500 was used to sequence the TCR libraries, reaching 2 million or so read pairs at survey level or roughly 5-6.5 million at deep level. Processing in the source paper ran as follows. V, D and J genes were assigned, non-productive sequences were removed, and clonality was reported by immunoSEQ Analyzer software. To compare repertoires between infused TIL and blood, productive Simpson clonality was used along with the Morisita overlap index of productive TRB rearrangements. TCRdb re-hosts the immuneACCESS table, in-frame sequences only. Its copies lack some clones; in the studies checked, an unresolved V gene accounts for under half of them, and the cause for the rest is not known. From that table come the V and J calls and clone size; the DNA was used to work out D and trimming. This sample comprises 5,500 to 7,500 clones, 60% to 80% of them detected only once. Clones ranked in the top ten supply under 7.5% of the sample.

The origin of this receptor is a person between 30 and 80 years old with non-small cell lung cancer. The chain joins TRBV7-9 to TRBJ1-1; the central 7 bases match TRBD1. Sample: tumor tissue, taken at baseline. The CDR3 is CASSFGTGVYTEAFF. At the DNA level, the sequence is TGTGCCAGCAGCTTCGGAACAGGGGTTTACACTGAAGCTTTCTTT.